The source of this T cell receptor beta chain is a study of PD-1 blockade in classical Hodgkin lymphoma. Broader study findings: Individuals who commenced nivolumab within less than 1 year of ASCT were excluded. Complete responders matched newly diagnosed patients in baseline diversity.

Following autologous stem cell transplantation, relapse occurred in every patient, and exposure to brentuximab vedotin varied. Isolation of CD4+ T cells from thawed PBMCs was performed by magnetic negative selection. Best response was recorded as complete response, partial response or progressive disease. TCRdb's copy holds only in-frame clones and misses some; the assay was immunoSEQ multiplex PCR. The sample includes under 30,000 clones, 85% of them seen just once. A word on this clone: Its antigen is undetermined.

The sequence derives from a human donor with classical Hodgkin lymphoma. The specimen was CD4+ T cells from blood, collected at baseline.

The CDR3 region is CASTDKGPGQETQYF. The CDR3, as DNA: TGTGCCAGCACCGATAAGGGCCCGGGCCAAGAGACCCAGTACTTC. The V gene is TRBV5-4, the J gene TRBJ2-5; D call uncertain. Germline lookup yields CDR1 SGHNT and CDR2 YYREEE (reference sequence). This CDR3 has 15 amino acids. V was cut by 6 bases and J by 1 base, with 16 bases left in between.